This T cell receptor (beta chain) appears in the sequencing data of a study of blood T cells in healthy people across ages. It was with a sample-barcoded 5' primer and a J-beta primer mix that a second PCR of roughly 7 to 12 cycles was run. Sequencing of every sample gave 3 million or more CDR3-containing paired-end reads. TCRdb re-called the 5' RACE reads through MiXCR, storing one row per CDR3 protein. The top ten hold 29% of the sample, which has almost 300,000 distinct CDR3 sequences, 25% to 30% seen once. Worth noting for this clonotype: No DNA is shown, since the ends of the CDR3 on it are uncertain; the CDR3 is the one TCRdb lists.

The CDR3 sequence runs 12 residues, both termini included. Germline V gene sequence: CDR1 DFQATT, CDR2 SNEGSKA (reference sequence). Each sample had at least 6 million PBMCs isolated. The sample comprised blood. The chain employs TRBV20-1 and TRBJ1-2; whether TRBD1, the table's D call, matches the DNA was not checked. The TCR originated in a woman aged 70-85 years in good health. The CDR3 protein is CSVRQGVYGCTF.